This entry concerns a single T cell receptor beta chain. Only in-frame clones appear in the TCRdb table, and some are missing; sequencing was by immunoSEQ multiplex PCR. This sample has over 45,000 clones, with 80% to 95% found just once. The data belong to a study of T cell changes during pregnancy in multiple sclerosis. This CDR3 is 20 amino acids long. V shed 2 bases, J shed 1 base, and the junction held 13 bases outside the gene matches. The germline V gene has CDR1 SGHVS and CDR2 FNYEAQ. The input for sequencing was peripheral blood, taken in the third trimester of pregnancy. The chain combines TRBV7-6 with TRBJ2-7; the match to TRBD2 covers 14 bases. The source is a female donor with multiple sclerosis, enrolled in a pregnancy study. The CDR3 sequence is CASSLHPGLAGEYQSYEQYF. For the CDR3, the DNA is TGTGCCAGCAGCTTACATCCGGGACTAGCGGGAGAGTATCAATCCTACGAGCAGTACTTC.